The TCR beta chain described here comes from a study of T cells in Graves' hyperthyroidism and ophthalmopathy. RNA transcripts yielded amplified TCR beta CDR3 regions. HTBI primers drove first-round RT-PCR of the TCR CDR3. TCRdb reanalysed the multiplex PCR reads using MiXCR and keeps one entry per CDR3 protein. The sample contains 250,000 to 300,000 distinct CDR3 sequences, approximately 18% of which appear only once. This clonotype was seen many times. The CDR3 has 16 residues. The J segment lost 7 bases and the V segment lost 6 bases, leaving 10 bases of the junction unmatched. The germline V gene encodes CDR1 GTSNPN and CDR2 SVGIG (reference sequence). The study included ophthalmopathy patients with Clinical Activity Score at least 3, NOSPECS grade at least 4 and duration under 3 months.

Sequences were obtained from blood. The TCR sequence derives from a man aged 50-60 years with Graves' ophthalmopathy. J is TRBJ2-1 and V is TRBV30; 15 nucleotides agree with TRBD2. CDR3 DNA: TGTGCCTGCCAAGGGGTTGGGACTAGCGGGAGGAATGAGCAGTTCTTC. Residues: CACQGVGTSGRNEQFF.